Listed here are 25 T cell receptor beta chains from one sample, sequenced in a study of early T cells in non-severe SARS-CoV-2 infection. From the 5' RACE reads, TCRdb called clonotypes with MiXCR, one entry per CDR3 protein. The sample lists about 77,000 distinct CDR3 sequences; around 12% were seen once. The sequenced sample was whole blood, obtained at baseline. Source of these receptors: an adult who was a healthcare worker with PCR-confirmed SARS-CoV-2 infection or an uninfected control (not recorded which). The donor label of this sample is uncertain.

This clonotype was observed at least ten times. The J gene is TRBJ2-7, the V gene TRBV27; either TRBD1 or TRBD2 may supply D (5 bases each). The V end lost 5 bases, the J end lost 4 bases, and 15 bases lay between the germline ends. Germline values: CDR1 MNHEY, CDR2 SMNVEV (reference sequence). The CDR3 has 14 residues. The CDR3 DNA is TGTGCCAGCAGTCAGGTTGGGACGCTATACGAGCAGTACTTC. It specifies CASSQVGTLYEQYF.

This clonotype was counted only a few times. The CDR3 is CATSEAYEQYF. CDR3 in DNA: TGTGCCACCTCAGAAGCCTACGAGCAGTACTTC. The rearrangement uses TRBV28 and TRBJ2-7; D unresolved. Trimming took 10 bases from V and 2 from J, leaving 9 bases between them. The CDR3 has 11 residues. Germline CDR1 MDHEN, CDR2 SYDVKM.

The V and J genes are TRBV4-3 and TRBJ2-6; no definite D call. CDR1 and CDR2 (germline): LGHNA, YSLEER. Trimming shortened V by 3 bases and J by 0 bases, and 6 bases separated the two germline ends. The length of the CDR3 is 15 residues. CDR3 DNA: TGCGCCAGCAGCCACCTAGTCTCTGGGGCCAACGTCCTGACTTTC. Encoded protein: CASSHLVSGANVLTF.

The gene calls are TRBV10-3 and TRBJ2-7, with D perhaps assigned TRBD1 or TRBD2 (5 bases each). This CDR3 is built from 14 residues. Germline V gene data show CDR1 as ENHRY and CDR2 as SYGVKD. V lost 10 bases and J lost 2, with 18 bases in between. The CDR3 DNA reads TGTGCCAGCGCTCACGGGGCGGGTGCCTACGAGCAGTACTTC. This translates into CASAHGAGAYEQYF.

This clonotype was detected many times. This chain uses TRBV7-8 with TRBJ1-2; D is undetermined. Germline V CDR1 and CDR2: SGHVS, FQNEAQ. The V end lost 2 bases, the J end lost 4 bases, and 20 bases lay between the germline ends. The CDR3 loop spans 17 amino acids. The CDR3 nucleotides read TGTGCCAGCAGCTTATCGGCAGGCCCCAAAGCGACCTATGGCTACACCTTC. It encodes CASSLSAGPKATYGYTF.

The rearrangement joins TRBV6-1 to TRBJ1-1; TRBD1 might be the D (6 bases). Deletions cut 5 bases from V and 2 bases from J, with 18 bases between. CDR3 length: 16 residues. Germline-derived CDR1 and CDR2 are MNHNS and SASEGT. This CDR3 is CASSPGTTNRNTEAFF. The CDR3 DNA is TGTGCCAGCAGTCCCGGGACAACAAACAGAAACACTGAAGCTTTCTTT.

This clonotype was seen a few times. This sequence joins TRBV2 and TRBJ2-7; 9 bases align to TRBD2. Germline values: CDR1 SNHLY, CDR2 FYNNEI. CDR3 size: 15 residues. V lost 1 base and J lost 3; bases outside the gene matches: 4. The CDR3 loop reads CASSEEASGNYEQYF. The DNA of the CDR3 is TGTGCCAGCAGTGAAGAGGCTAGCGGGAACTACGAGCAGTACTTC. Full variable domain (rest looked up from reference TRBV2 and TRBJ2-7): EPEVTQTPSHQVTQMGQEVILRCVPISNHLYFYWYRQILGQKVEFLVSFYNNEISEKSEIFDDQFSVERPDGSNFTLKIRSTKLEDSAMYFCASSEEASGNYEQYFGPGTRLTVT.

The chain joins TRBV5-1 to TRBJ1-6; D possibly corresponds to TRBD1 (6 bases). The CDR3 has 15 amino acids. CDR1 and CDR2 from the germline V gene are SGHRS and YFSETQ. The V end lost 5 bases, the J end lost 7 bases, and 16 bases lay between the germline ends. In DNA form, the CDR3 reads TGCGCCAGCAGTACCGCACCCGACAGGAATTCACCCCTCCACTTT. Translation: CASSTAPDRNSPLHF. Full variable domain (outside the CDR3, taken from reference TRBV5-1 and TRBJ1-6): KAGVTQTPRYLIKTRGQQVTLSCSPISGHRSVSWYQQTPGQGLQFLFEYFSETQRNKGNFPGRFSGRQFSNSRSEMNVSTLELGDSALYLCASSTAPDRNSPLHFGNGTRLTVT.

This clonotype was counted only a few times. The CDR3 is CSANSGPTHSYEQYF. DNA of the CDR3: TGCAGTGCAAACTCGGGGCCCACTCACTCCTACGAGCAGTACTTC. This chain joins TRBV20-1 and TRBJ2-7; D possibly uses TRBD1 or TRBD2 (5 bases each). The CDR3 covers 15 residues. Germline V gene sequence: CDR1 DFQATT, CDR2 SNEGSKA (reference sequence). With 6 bases removed from V and 0 bases from J, the gap between germline ends came to 18 bases.

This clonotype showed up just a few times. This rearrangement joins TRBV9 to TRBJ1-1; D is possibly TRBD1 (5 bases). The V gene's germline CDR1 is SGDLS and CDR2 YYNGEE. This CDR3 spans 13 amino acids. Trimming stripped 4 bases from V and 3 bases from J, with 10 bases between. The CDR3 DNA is TGTGCCAGCAGCCCAGGGTTGCACACTGAAGCTTTCTTT. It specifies CASSPGLHTEAFF. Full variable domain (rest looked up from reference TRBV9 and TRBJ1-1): DSGVTQTPKHLITATGQRVTLRCSPRSGDLSVYWYQQSLDQGLQFLIQYYNGEERAKGNILERFSAQQFPDLHSELNLSSLELGDSALYFCASSPGLHTEAFFGQGTRLTVV.

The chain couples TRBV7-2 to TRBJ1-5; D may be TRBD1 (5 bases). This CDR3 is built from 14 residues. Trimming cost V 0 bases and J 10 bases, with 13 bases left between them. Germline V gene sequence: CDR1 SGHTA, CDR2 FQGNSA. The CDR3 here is CASSLAGGDDPQHF. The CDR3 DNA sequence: TGTGCCAGCAGCTTAGCGGGCGGGGACGACCCCCAGCATTTT.

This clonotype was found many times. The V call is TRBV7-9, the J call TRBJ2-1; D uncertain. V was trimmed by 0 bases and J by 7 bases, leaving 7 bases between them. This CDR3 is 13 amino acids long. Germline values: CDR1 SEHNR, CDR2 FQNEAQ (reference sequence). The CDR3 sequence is CASSLAILNEQFF. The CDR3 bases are TGTGCCAGCAGCTTAGCAATCCTGAATGAGCAGTTCTTC. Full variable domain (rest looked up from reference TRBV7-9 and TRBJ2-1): DTGVSQNPRHKITKRGQNVTFRCDPISEHNRLYWYRQTLGQGPEFLTYFQNEAQLEKSRLLSDRFSAERPKGSFSTLEIQRTEQGDSAMYLCASSLAILNEQFFGPGTRLTVL.

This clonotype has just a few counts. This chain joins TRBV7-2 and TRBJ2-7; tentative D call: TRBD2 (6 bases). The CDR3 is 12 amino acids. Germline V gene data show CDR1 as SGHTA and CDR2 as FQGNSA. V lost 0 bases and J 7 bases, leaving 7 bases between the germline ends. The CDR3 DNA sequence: TGTGCCAGCAGCTTAGCAGGGAGGGAGCAGTACTTC. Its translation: CASSLAGREQYF.

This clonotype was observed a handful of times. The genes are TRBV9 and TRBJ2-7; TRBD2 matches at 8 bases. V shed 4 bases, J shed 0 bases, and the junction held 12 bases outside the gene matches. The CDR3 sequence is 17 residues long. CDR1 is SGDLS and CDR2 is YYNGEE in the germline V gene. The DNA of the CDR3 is TGTGCCAGCAGCTTGTCGACTGGCGGGGGGAGCTCCTACGAGCAGTACTTC. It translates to CASSLSTGGGSSYEQYF.

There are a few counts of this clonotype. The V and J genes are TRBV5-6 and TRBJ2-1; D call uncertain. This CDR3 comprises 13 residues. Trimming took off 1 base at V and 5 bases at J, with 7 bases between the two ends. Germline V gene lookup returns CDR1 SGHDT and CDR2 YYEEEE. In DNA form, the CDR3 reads TGTGCCAGCAGCTTGCGCGACAACAATGAGCAGTTCTTC. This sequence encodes CASSLRDNNEQFF.

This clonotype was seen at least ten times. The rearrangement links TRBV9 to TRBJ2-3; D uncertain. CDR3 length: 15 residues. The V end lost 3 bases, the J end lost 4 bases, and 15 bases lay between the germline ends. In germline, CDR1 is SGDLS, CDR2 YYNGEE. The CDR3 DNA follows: TGTGCCAGCAGCGCAAGGGCCTTACGTCCAGATACGCAGTATTTT. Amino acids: CASSARALRPDTQYF.

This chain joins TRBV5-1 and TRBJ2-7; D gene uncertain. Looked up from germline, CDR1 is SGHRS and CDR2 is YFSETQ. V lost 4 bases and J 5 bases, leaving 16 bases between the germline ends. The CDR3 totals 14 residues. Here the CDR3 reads CASSHGSSRDEQYF. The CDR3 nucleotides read TGCGCCAGCAGCCATGGGTCCTCTAGGGACGAGCAGTACTTC.

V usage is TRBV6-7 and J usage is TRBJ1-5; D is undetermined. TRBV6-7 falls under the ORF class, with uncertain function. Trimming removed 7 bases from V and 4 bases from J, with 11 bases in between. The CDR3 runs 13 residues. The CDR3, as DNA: TGTGCCAGCAACACCCGGGGAAATCAGCCCCAGCATTTT. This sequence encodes CASNTRGNQPQHF.

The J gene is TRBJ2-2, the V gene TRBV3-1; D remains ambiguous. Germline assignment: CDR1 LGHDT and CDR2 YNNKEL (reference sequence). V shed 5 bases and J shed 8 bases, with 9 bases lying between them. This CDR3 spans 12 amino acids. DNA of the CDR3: TGTGCCAGCAGCTTTGGCCGGGGGGAGCTGTTTTTT. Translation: CASSFGRGELFF.

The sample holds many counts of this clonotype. DNA of the CDR3: TGTGCCAGCAGCTTAATTCGTGAAAAACTGTTTTTT. Residues: CASSLIREKLFF. The chain uses TRBV7-9 and TRBJ1-4, with D unresolved. Trimming left V 2 bases short and J 7 bases short, with 5 bases between. The CDR3 extends over 12 amino acids. Germline CDR1 reads SEHNR; CDR2 reads FQNEAQ (reference sequence).

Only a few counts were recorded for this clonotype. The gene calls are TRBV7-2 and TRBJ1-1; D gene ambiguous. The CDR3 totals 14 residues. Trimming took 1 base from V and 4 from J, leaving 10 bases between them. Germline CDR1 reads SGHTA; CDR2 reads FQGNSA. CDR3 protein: CASSLGAAGTEAFF. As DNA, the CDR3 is TGTGCCAGCAGCTTAGGGGCGGCGGGCACTGAAGCTTTCTTT.

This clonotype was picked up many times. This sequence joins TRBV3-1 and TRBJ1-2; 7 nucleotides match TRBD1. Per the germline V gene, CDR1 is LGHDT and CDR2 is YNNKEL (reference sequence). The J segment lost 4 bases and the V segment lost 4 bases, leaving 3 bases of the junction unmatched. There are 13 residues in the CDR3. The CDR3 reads CASSPGQVYGYTF. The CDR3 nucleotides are TGTGCCAGCAGCCCCGGACAGGTCTATGGCTACACCTTC.

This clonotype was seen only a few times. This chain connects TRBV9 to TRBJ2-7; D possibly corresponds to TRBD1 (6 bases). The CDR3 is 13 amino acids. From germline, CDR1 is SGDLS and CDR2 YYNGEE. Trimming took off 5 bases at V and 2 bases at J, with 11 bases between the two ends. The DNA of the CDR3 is TGTGCCAGCAGTCTGGACAGCACCTACGAGCAGTACTTC. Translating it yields CASSLDSTYEQYF.

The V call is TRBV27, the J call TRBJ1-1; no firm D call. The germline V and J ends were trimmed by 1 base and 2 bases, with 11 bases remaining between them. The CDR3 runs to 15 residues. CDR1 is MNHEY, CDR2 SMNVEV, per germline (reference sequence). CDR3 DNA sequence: TGTGCCAGCAGTTTATACGCATTAAAAAACACTGAAGCTTTCTTT. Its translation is CASSLYALKNTEAFF.

CDR3 loop: CASSSTSYDGELFF. CDR3 nucleotide sequence: TGTGCCAGCAGTTCTACTAGTTATGACGGGGAGCTGTTTTTT. The V gene is TRBV6-6, the J gene TRBJ2-2, with a tentative D call TRBD2 (5 bases). V was clipped by 4 bases and J by 7 bases, with 13 bases between them. The CDR3 contains 14 residues. In germline, CDR1 is MNHNY, CDR2 SVGAGI (reference sequence).